Listed below are T cell receptor beta chains from one sample, sequenced in a study of blood T cell repertoires in COVID-19. Here immunoSEQ multiplex PCR was the method, and the copy in TCRdb shows in-frame clones only, minus some. Here the sample spans just under 150,000 clones, roughly 87% being singletons. Sequencing was carried out using peripheral blood. The receptor source for this set is a woman between 50 and 59 years old with acute or convalescent COVID-19. Both conserved end residues are part of each CDR3. The order of the fields is D gene, CDR3 length, clone size, J gene, V gene, CDR3 DNA, CDR3 protein. D genes are given only for firm matches. Not every row has a clone size; where given, it reads once, few, many or a size class.

d_gene: -; len: 14; abundance: -; j_gene: TRBJ2-7; v_gene: TRBV11-1; CDR3nt: TGTGCCAGCAGCTTCGGCGGACTCAAGAGAGAGCAGTACTTC; CDR3aa: CASSFGGLKREQYF
d_gene: -; len: 16; abundance: -; j_gene: TRBJ1-5; v_gene: TRBV5-6; CDR3nt: TGTGCCAGCAGCTTGAGGGAGACAGGCTTAAATCAGCCCCAGCATTTT; CDR3aa: CASSLRETGLNQPQHF
d_gene: -; len: 16; abundance: -; j_gene: TRBJ1-6; v_gene: TRBV9; CDR3nt: TGTGCCAGCAGCGTGGGAGGGGGGACCCCTGATTCACCCCTCCACTTT; CDR3aa: CASSVGGGTPDSPLHF
d_gene: -; len: 12; abundance: -; j_gene: TRBJ2-5; v_gene: TRBV6-5; CDR3nt: TGTGCCAGCATGTCGGCTGGCGGCACCCAGTACTTC; CDR3aa: CASMSAGGTQYF
d_gene: -; len: 13; abundance: -; j_gene: TRBJ1-1; v_gene: TRBV12-3/TRBV12-4; CDR3nt: TGTGCCAGCAGTTTATTCGAGAGAACTGAAGCTTTCTTT; CDR3aa: CASSLFERTEAFF
d_gene: -; len: 14; abundance: -; j_gene: TRBJ1-2; v_gene: TRBV5-8; CDR3nt: TGTGCCAGCAGCTCGGCGGCAGCGATCTATGGCTACACCTTC; CDR3aa: CASSSAAAIYGYTF
d_gene: -; len: 13; abundance: -; j_gene: TRBJ2-1; v_gene: TRBV27; CDR3nt: TGTGCCAGCAGTTCGAGGAAACCCAATGAGCAGTTCTTC; CDR3aa: CASSSRKPNEQFF
d_gene: TRBD2; len: 16; abundance: -; j_gene: TRBJ2-3; v_gene: TRBV7-2; CDR3nt: TGTGCCAGCAGCTTAATAGCGGGAGTAAGCACAGATACGCAGTATTTT; CDR3aa: CASSLIAGVSTDTQYF
d_gene: TRBD1; len: 14; abundance: -; j_gene: TRBJ1-1; v_gene: TRBV3-1/TRBV3-2; CDR3nt: TGTGCCAGCAGCCAAAAGGGGGCAAGCACTGAAGCTTTCTTT; CDR3aa: CASSQKGASTEAFF
d_gene: -; len: 13; abundance: -; j_gene: TRBJ2-3; v_gene: TRBV5-6; CDR3nt: TGTGCCAGCAGGATGATTCCGCAGATAACGCAGTATTTT; CDR3aa: CASRMIPQITQYF
d_gene: TRBD2; len: 16; abundance: -; j_gene: TRBJ2-5; v_gene: TRBV15; CDR3nt: TGTGCCACCAGCAGAGAACTAGCGGGAGGTTGGGAGACCCAGTACTTC; CDR3aa: CATSRELAGGWETQYF
d_gene: -; len: 13; abundance: -; j_gene: TRBJ1-2; v_gene: TRBV30; CDR3nt: TGTGCCTGGAGTTATGGACAGAACTATGGCTACACCTTC; CDR3aa: CAWSYGQNYGYTF
d_gene: -; len: 14; abundance: -; j_gene: TRBJ2-7; v_gene: TRBV9; CDR3nt: TGTGCCAGCAGCGCCGGGGGACGGATCTACGAGCAGTACTTC; CDR3aa: CASSAGGRIYEQYF
d_gene: TRBD2; len: 16; abundance: once; j_gene: TRBJ2-5; v_gene: TRBV3-1/TRBV3-2; CDR3nt: TGTGCCAGCAGCCCGGGACTAGCGGGAGTTAGGGAGACCCAGTACTTC; CDR3aa: CASSPGLAGVRETQYF
d_gene: TRBD1; len: 13; abundance: -; j_gene: TRBJ1-2; v_gene: TRBV10-1; CDR3nt: TGCGCCAGCAGCGGGGACAGGGGATATGGCTACACCTTC; CDR3aa: CASSGDRGYGYTF
d_gene: TRBD1; len: 15; abundance: -; j_gene: TRBJ1-2; v_gene: TRBV29-1; CDR3nt: TGCAGCGTTTTTCAGTGGGACAGAAGTCTCTATGGCTACACCTTC; CDR3aa: CSVFQWDRSLYGYTF
d_gene: -; len: 12; abundance: few; j_gene: TRBJ1-6; v_gene: TRBV12-3/TRBV12-4; CDR3nt: TGTGCCAGCAGCACATTTAATTCACCCCTCCACTTT; CDR3aa: CASSTFNSPLHF
d_gene: TRBD1; len: 15; abundance: once; j_gene: TRBJ2-2; v_gene: TRBV7-6; CDR3nt: TGTGCCAGCAGCTTAGGGACAGGCCTCACCGGGGAGCTGTTTTTT; CDR3aa: CASSLGTGLTGELFF
d_gene: -; len: 17; abundance: -; j_gene: TRBJ1-2; v_gene: TRBV10-1; CDR3nt: TGCGCCAGCAGTGAGTCGACTAGGGGTCCGGCGGGGTACGGCTACACCTTC; CDR3aa: CASSESTRGPAGYGYTF
d_gene: TRBD1; len: 16; abundance: once; j_gene: TRBJ1-2; v_gene: TRBV24-1; CDR3nt: TGTGCCACCAGTGATTCCGTACCGGGACAGGGATATGGCTACACCTTC; CDR3aa: CATSDSVPGQGYGYTF
d_gene: -; len: 15; abundance: once; j_gene: TRBJ1-3; v_gene: TRBV6-5; CDR3nt: TGTGCCAGCAGTCCAGCGACAGGACCTGGAAACACCATATATTTT; CDR3aa: CASSPATGPGNTIYF
d_gene: -; len: 15; abundance: -; j_gene: TRBJ1-2; v_gene: TRBV19; CDR3nt: TGTGCCAGTAGTGAGCCAGGGTCCCCTAACTATGGCTACACCTTC; CDR3aa: CASSEPGSPNYGYTF
d_gene: TRBD1; len: 14; abundance: -; j_gene: TRBJ1-4; v_gene: TRBV29-1; CDR3nt: TGCAGCGTTGAAGGAGAGACAGGGGATGAAAAACTGTTTTTT; CDR3aa: CSVEGETGDEKLFF
d_gene: -; len: 13; abundance: -; j_gene: TRBJ1-2; v_gene: TRBV6-5; CDR3nt: TGTGCCAGCACAGGGGATTCTAACTATGGCTACACCTTC; CDR3aa: CASTGDSNYGYTF
d_gene: -; len: 15; abundance: -; j_gene: TRBJ1-4; v_gene: TRBV6-1; CDR3nt: TGTGCCAGCAGTGAAACACAAGGGAGGGATGAAAAACTGTTTTTT; CDR3aa: CASSETQGRDEKLFF
d_gene: TRBD2; len: 16; abundance: -; j_gene: TRBJ2-7; v_gene: TRBV20-1; CDR3nt: TGCAGTGCTAGTGGTAGCGGGAAATATGGGACCTACGAGCAGTACTTC; CDR3aa: CSASGSGKYGTYEQYF
d_gene: TRBD1; len: 14; abundance: -; j_gene: TRBJ2-7; v_gene: TRBV3-1/TRBV3-2; CDR3nt: TGTGCCAGCAGCCTCCGGGACAGGGACTACGAGCAGTACTTC; CDR3aa: CASSLRDRDYEQYF
d_gene: TRBD2; len: 16; abundance: -; j_gene: TRBJ2-2; v_gene: TRBV7-9; CDR3nt: TGTGCCAGCAGCTTACAACTAGCGGGAGAGACCGGGGAGCTGTTTTTT; CDR3aa: CASSLQLAGETGELFF
d_gene: TRBD1; len: 15; abundance: -; j_gene: TRBJ1-2; v_gene: TRBV9; CDR3nt: TGTGCCAGCAACGTTATTCAGGGGGAGAGAAATGGCTACACCTTC; CDR3aa: CASNVIQGERNGYTF
d_gene: -; len: 14; abundance: -; j_gene: TRBJ2-7; v_gene: TRBV29-1; CDR3nt: TGCAGCGTTGGAGGGCCGGAAAAAAACTACGAGCAGTACTTC; CDR3aa: CSVGGPEKNYEQYF
d_gene: -; len: 16; abundance: -; j_gene: TRBJ2-6; v_gene: TRBV9; CDR3nt: TGTGCCAGCAGCGTAGGTTTGGGGCCTGGGGCCAACGTCCTGACTTTC; CDR3aa: CASSVGLGPGANVLTF
d_gene: -; len: 17; abundance: -; j_gene: TRBJ1-5; v_gene: TRBV19; CDR3nt: TGTGCCAGCCCCTCAGGGCGGCGTCAGGGAAACAATCAGCCCCAGCATTTT; CDR3aa: CASPSGRRQGNNQPQHF
d_gene: TRBD1; len: 15; abundance: -; j_gene: TRBJ2-7; v_gene: TRBV3-1/TRBV3-2; CDR3nt: TGTGCCAGCAGCCAAGCCGGGACAGGGTCTCACGAGCAGTACTTC; CDR3aa: CASSQAGTGSHEQYF
d_gene: TRBD1; len: 14; abundance: -; j_gene: TRBJ2-7; v_gene: TRBV7-9; CDR3nt: TGTGCCAGCAGCTCCCCGGGACAGGGGAACGAGCAGTACTTC; CDR3aa: CASSSPGQGNEQYF
d_gene: TRBD1; len: 15; abundance: -; j_gene: TRBJ1-4; v_gene: TRBV6-5; CDR3nt: TGTGCCAGCAGAAAGAGAGGGACAGGGGTCGAAAAACTGTTTTTT; CDR3aa: CASRKRGTGVEKLFF
d_gene: -; len: 14; abundance: -; j_gene: TRBJ1-2; v_gene: TRBV5-6; CDR3nt: TGTGCCAGCAGCCGGGTAGGGGCGGCAAGTGGCTACACCTTC; CDR3aa: CASSRVGAASGYTF
d_gene: TRBD2; len: 16; abundance: -; j_gene: TRBJ2-1; v_gene: TRBV5-1; CDR3nt: TGCGCCAGCAGCACCGCCGGGACTAGCGGCTACAATGAGCAGTTCTTC; CDR3aa: CASSTAGTSGYNEQFF
d_gene: TRBD2; len: 19; abundance: -; j_gene: TRBJ2-3; v_gene: TRBV10-3; CDR3nt: TGTGCCATCAGTGAAGTTGGGACTAGCGGGAATGGAAGCACAGATACGCAGTATTTT; CDR3aa: CAISEVGTSGNGSTDTQYF
d_gene: -; len: 14; abundance: -; j_gene: TRBJ1-2; v_gene: TRBV2; CDR3nt: TGTGCCAGCAGTGAATCAGGGCCGAACTATGGCTACACCTTC; CDR3aa: CASSESGPNYGYTF
d_gene: -; len: 18; abundance: -; j_gene: TRBJ2-1; v_gene: TRBV7-8; CDR3nt: TGTGCCAGCAGCTTTGGGGGACAGAGCGGGTCCTCCTACAATGAGCAGTTCTTC; CDR3aa: CASSFGGQSGSSYNEQFF
d_gene: TRBD2; len: 16; abundance: -; j_gene: TRBJ2-3; v_gene: TRBV15; CDR3nt: TGTGCCACCAGCAGGCGTAGCGGGAGTGGCACAGATACGCAGTATTTT; CDR3aa: CATSRRSGSGTDTQYF
d_gene: -; len: 14; abundance: -; j_gene: TRBJ1-1; v_gene: TRBV30; CDR3nt: TGTGCCTGGAGTGTCCTTTTTTCTAACACTGAAGCTTTCTTT; CDR3aa: CAWSVLFSNTEAFF
d_gene: -; len: 16; abundance: -; j_gene: TRBJ1-1; v_gene: TRBV5-1; CDR3nt: TGCGCCAGCAGCTCCCGGGACTCCAACATGAACACTGAAGCTTTCTTT; CDR3aa: CASSSRDSNMNTEAFF
d_gene: TRBD1; len: 15; abundance: -; j_gene: TRBJ1-5; v_gene: TRBV9; CDR3nt: TGTGCCAGCAGCGTCGGGACAGGGAGAGGACAGCCCCAGCATTTT; CDR3aa: CASSVGTGRGQPQHF
d_gene: TRBD2; len: 18; abundance: -; j_gene: TRBJ2-3; v_gene: TRBV7-3; CDR3nt: TGTGCCAGCAGTTTTAATCCGGGACTAGCGGGAGCGGCAGATACGCAGTATTTT; CDR3aa: CASSFNPGLAGAADTQYF
d_gene: -; len: 15; abundance: -; j_gene: TRBJ1-5; v_gene: TRBV7-8; CDR3nt: TGTGCCAGCAGCGCCGAGGGTTGGAGCAATCAGCCCCAGCATTTT; CDR3aa: CASSAEGWSNQPQHF